Described below is a single TCR beta chain sequence and its context. Its antigen is still unknown. Its ends do not fully match the called genes, so a read error is possible. Amplification of TCR beta CDR3 regions was carried out from RNA transcripts. The first round of RT-PCR for the TCR CDR3 was performed with the HTBI primer set and the Qiagen OneStep RT-PCR kit. Libraries were constructed in a second round of multiplex PCR, after which size selection and purification were performed. Paired-end sequencing of the libraries was performed with 100 bp reads on an Illumina HiSeq2000. On the authors' methods: SOAPnuke was used to process the raw data, throwing out any read that contained adapters or uncalled bases, had a mean Phred below 15, or lacked an exact constant-primer or identifier match. High-quality paired reads were merged with COPE v1.2.5, and unique nucleotide sequences were defined as clonotypes. Clonotypes were aligned to IMGT TRBV, TRBD and TRBJ reference segments using MiTCR v1.1. The analysis included only V-J combinations with a frequency above 0.0001, which together covered 99% to 99.2% of the repertoires. The TCS score was defined as F50 (clonal expansion) divided by E x V (chaos), with BLOSUM62-based TCRdist calculated between CDR3 peptides within each V-J. Welch's t-statistics and random forest reduced around 510 V-J features to fewer than 15, which were used in a naive Bayes classifier (R e1071). Thyroid-blood repertoire similarity was quantified with the Morisita-Horn index. TCRdb redid the processing of the public reads, applying fastp at Q25 and MiXCR, and retained in-frame beta chains. Rows matching on CDR3 protein sequence are summarized as one entry with the most common DNA and genes. The V and J calls follow TCRdb's processing rather than the paper's. Counted in this sample were 480,000 or so distinct CDR3 sequences; approximately 48% of them appeared once. The ten largest clonotypes hold about two fifths of the sample.

Exclusion was applied to patients with uncontrolled infections, other autoimmune diseases, pregnancy or lactation. Diagnoses relied on clinical symptoms, serum thyroxine and TRAb, thyroid ultrasound and orbital computed tomography. Total RNA was extracted with Trizol reagent, and quality was checked on an Agilent 2100 Bioanalyzer. The record originates from a study of T cells in Graves' hyperthyroidism and ophthalmopathy (dated by TCRdb to the late 2010s). With regard to the full study: To identify distinguishing TCR V-J signatures, a discovery cohort of roughly 100 patients was used, comprising under 45 with Graves' ophthalmopathy and around 57 with stable Graves' hyperthyroidism. An independent validation cohort of about 20 hyperthyroidism patients and 17 patients who later progressed to ophthalmopathy tested prospective prediction of ophthalmopathy. The 100 discovery patients were randomly split 7:3 into training and test sets. In about 6 Graves' hyperthyroidism patients, the study also compared T-cell repertoires from thyroid tissue with T-cell repertoires from blood. After blood sampling, hyperthyroidism patients were treated with methimazole at a starting dose of 30 mg daily, and ophthalmopathy patients were treated with high-dose intravenous methylprednisolone. According to the paper, TCR Vbeta CDR3 sequencing was carried out on 135 peripheral blood samples, which came from approximately 43 ophthalmopathy, about 75 hyperthyroidism and roughly 17 progressor patients.

The CDR3 holds 12 amino acids from the cysteine to the phenylalanine. The only DNA kept is the CDR3, 36 bases in frame from the first base. In the germline V gene, CDR1 corresponds to SNHLY and CDR2 to FYNNEI. The investigation overall reported the following: No statistical method was used to set the sample size in advance, and investigators knew the group allocation. Blood samples also contained most of the expanded thyroid clonotypes (frequency above 0.001), which suggests that blood repertoires may reflect thyroid immune responses. In validation, progression to ophthalmopathy was predicted by the model with 55% to 71% sensitivity and roughly 72% specificity, a median of approximately 6.5 months before onset. Ophthalmopathy was separated from stable hyperthyroidism by a 13 V-J signature model, with about 88% sensitivity and 81% to 83% specificity obtained in cross-validation and 80%/75% obtained in testing.

The chain couples TRBV2 to TRBJ1-5; possibly the D gene is TRBD1, per 6 matching bases. The origin of this receptor is an adult woman with Graves' disease, either hyperthyroidism or ophthalmopathy (not recorded which). Sequences were obtained from peripheral blood or thyroid tissue (not recorded which). The CDR3 here reads CAAGGAGQPQHF. The DNA is as follows: TGCGCTGCCGGGGGGGCAGGTCAGCCCCAGCATTTT.